This entry features one T cell receptor (beta chain) sequence. From germline, CDR1 is MDHEN and CDR2 SYDVKM. The CDR3 is 14 amino acids. V was trimmed by 3 bases and J by 1 base, leaving 9 bases between them. The entry originates in a study of blood T cell repertoires in COVID-19. Method: immunoSEQ multiplex PCR; TCRdb's copy keeps in-frame clones and lacks some. The data show just over 300,000 clones, nearly 90% seen once. The rearrangement links TRBV28 to TRBJ1-1; no clear D gene. The receptor was derived from a young woman with acute COVID-19. The sequenced sample consisted of PBMCs or T cells enriched from blood (not recorded which). The CDR3: CASSFPGRNTEAFF. Here the CDR3 DNA reads TGTGCCAGCAGTTTTCCTGGGAGGAACACTGAAGCTTTCTTT.